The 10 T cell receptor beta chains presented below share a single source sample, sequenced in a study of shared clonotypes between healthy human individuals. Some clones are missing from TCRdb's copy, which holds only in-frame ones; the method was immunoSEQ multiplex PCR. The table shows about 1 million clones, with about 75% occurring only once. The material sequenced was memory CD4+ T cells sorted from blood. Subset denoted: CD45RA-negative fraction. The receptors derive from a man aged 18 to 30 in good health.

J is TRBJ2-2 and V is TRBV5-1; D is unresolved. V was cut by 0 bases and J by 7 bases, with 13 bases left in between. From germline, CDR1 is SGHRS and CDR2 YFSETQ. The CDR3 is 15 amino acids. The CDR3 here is CASSLALGSGGELFF. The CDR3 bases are TGCGCCAGCAGCTTGGCTCTGGGTTCGGGCGGGGAGCTGTTTTTT.

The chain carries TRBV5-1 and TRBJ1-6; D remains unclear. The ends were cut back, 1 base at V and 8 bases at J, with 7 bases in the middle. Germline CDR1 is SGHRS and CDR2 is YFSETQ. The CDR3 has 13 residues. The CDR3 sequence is CASSLMGDSPLHF. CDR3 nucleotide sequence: TGCGCCAGCAGCTTGATGGGAGATTCACCCCTCCACTTT.

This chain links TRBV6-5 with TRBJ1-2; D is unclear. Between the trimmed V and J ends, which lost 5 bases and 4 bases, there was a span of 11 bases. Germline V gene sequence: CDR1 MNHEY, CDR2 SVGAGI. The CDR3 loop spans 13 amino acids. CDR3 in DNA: TGTGCCAGCAGTGAGGGCCAAGCCTATGGCTACACCTTC. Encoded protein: CASSEGQAYGYTF.

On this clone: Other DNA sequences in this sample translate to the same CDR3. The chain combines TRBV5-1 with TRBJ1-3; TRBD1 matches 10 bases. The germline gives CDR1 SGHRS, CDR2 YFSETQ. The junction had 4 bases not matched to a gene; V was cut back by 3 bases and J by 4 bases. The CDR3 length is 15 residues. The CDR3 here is CASSSGTGVGNTIYF. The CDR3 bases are TGCGCCAGCAGCTCCGGGACAGGGGTAGGAAACACCATATATTTT. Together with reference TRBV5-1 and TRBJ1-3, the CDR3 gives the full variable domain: KAGVTQTPRYLIKTRGQQVTLSCSPISGHRSVSWYQQTPGQGLQFLFEYFSETQRNKGNFPGRFSGRQFSNSRSEMNVSTLELGDSALYLCASSSGTGVGNTIYFGEGSWLTVV.

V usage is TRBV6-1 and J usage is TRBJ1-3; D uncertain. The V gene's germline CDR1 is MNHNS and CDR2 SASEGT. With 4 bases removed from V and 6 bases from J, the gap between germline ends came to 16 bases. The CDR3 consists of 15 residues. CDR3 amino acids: CASSVNGLGVNTIYF. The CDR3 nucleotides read TGTGCCAGCAGTGTGAATGGACTTGGTGTAAACACCATATATTTT.

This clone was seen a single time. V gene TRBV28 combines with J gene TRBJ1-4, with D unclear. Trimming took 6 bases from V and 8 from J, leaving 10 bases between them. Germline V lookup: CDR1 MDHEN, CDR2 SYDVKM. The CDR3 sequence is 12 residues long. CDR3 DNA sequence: TGTGCCAGCAGATGGGGAGGGGAAAAACTGTTTTTT. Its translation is CASRWGGEKLFF.

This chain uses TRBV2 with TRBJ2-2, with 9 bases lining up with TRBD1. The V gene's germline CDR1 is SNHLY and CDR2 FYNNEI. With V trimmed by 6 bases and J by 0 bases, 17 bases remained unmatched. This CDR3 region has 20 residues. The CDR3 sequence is CASRGPKTGQGTTNTGELFF. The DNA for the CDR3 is TGTGCCAGCAGGGGTCCTAAAACTGGACAGGGGACTACGAACACCGGGGAGCTGTTTTTT. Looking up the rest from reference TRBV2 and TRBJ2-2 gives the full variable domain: EPEVTQTPSHQVTQMGQEVILRCVPISNHLYFYWYRQILGQKVEFLVSFYNNEISEKSEIFDDQFSVERPDGSNFTLKIRSTKLEDSAMYFCASRGPKTGQGTTNTGELFFGEGSRLTVL.

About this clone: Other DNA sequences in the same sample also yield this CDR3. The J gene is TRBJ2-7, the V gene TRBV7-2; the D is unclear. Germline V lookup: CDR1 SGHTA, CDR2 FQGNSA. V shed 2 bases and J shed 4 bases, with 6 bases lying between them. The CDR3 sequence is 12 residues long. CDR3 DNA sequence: TGTGCCAGCAGCTTAAGTGGATACGAGCAGTACTTC. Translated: CASSLSGYEQYF.

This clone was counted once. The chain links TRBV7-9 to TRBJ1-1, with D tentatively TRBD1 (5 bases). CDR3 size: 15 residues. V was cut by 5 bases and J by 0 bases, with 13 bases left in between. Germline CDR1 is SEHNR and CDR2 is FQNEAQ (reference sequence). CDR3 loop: CASSPSGTMNTEAFF. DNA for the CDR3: TGTGCCAGCAGCCCTTCCGGGACCATGAACACTGAAGCTTTCTTT.

CDR3 residues: CASSFPTGTKNTEAFF. As DNA, the CDR3 is TGTGCCAGCAGCTTCCCAACCGGGACGAAGAACACTGAAGCTTTCTTT. The chain combines TRBV7-8 with TRBJ1-1, with D possibly TRBD1 on 5 matching bases. The V gene lost 3 bases and the J gene lost 1 base, with 15 bases spanning the gap. The CDR3 is 16 amino acids. CDR1 SGHVS and CDR2 FQNEAQ come from the germline V gene.